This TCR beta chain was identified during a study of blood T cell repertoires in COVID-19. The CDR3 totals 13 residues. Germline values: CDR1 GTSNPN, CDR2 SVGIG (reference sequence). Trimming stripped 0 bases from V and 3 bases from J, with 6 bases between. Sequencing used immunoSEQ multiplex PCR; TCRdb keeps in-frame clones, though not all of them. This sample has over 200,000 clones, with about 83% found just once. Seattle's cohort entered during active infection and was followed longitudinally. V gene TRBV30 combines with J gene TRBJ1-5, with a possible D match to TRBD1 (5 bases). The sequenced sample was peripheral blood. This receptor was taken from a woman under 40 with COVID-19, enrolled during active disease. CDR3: CAWSVDINQPQHF. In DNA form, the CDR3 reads TGTGCCTGGAGTGTGGACATCAATCAGCCCCAGCATTTT.